Listed below are T cell receptor beta chains from one sample, sequenced in a study of Graves' ophthalmopathy and Graves' hyperthyroidism. Each CDR3 protein gets one entry after TCRdb re-called the multiplex PCR reads with MiXCR. This table has roughly 400,000 distinct CDR3 sequences, approximately 16% appearing once. What was sequenced was peripheral blood. These receptors were collected from a woman aged 18-29 years with Graves' ophthalmopathy. Each CDR3 is given with its conserved first and last residue. A D gene is named only where the DNA matches it firmly. Clone size is given for some rows only: seen once, a few or many times, or a class if the clone is expanded.

size	V	D	J	DNA	CDR3
many	TRBV2	NA	TRBJ1-1	TGTGCCAGCAGTGAAGGCACTGAAGCTTTCTTT	CASSEGTEAFF
many	TRBV12-3/TRBV12-4	NA	TRBJ1-1	TGTGCCAGCAGTTTACTACAGGACACTGAAGCTTTCTTT	CASSLLQDTEAFF
NA	TRBV6-1	TRBD1	TRBJ1-6	TGTGCCGTGCAAGGGGGCGCCTATTCACCCCTCCACTTT	CAVQGGAYSPLHF
NA	TRBV11-2	NA	TRBJ1-5	TGTGCCAGCAGCTTATTTGCGGGAAGGGAAGATCAGCCCCAGCATTTT	CASSLFAGREDQPQHF
many	TRBV20-1	TRBD2	TRBJ2-5	TGCAGTGCTAGAAACGTAGCGGGAGGCCGCCCCCAAGAGACCCAGTACTTC	CSARNVAGGRPQETQYF
many	TRBV30	NA	TRBJ1-5	TGTGCCTGGAGGGCAGGGTCGTGGGATCAGCCCCAGCATTTT	CAWRAGSWDQPQHF
many	TRBV29-1	NA	TRBJ2-7	TGCAGCGCCCTGGGGGCGGTGGCCTACGAGCAGTACTTC	CSALGAVAYEQYF
many	TRBV5-1	TRBD1	TRBJ2-7	TGCGCCAGCAGCCCTCGACAGGGAGACTACGAGCAGTACTTC	CASSPRQGDYEQYF
few	TRBV6-2/TRBV6-3	NA	TRBJ2-7	TGTGCCAGCAGTTACTTCCACGTGCGCGAGCAGTACTTC	CASSYFHVREQYF
many	TRBV10-3	NA	TRBJ1-1	TGTGCCATCAGTGACCGGAAGGGGAACACTGAAGCTTTCTTT	CAISDRKGNTEAFF
many	TRBV28	TRBD2	TRBJ2-5	TGTGCCAGCAGTCCAACACCAGGGACTACCCCTGAAGAGACCCAGTACTTC	CASSPTPGTTPEETQYF
many	TRBV5-1	TRBD2	TRBJ2-5	TGCGCCAGCAGCTTAGATGGGGGGGTTGTGACCCAGTACTTC	CASSLDGGVVTQYF
many	TRBV28	NA	TRBJ2-5	TGTGCCAGCAGTTCCCTTGTACAAGAGACCCAGTACTTC	CASSSLVQETQYF
NA	TRBV5-1	NA	TRBJ2-5	TGCGCCAGCAGCTTGAGAAGCCTGACGAAAGAGACCCAGTACTTC	CASSLRSLTKETQYF
NA	TRBV6-1	TRBD1	TRBJ1-1	TGTGCCAGCAGTGAAGGTAGGACAGGGACGGCTTTCTTT	CASSEGRTGTAFF
few	TRBV29-1	NA	TRBJ1-1	TGCAGCGTTGTGACAGCAAGTTCCACTGAAGCTTTCTTT	CSVVTASSTEAFF
many	TRBV11-2	NA	TRBJ2-7	TGTGCCAGCAGTATCAGAGGGTTGTACGAGCGGTACTTC	CASSIRGLYERYF
many	TRBV11-1	TRBD1	TRBJ1-5	TGTGCCAGCAGCTTAGGGGACAGTCGGAGCAATCAGCCCCAGCATTTT	CASSLGDSRSNQPQHF
many	TRBV20-1	NA	TRBJ2-2	TGCAGTGCTAGCACAAGCACCGGGGAGCTGTTTTTT	CSASTSTGELFF
many	TRBV4-3	TRBD1	TRBJ1-3	TGCGCCAGCAGCCAACAATTATCGTCAAACAGGGGAGGAAACACCATATATTTT	CASSQQLSSNRGGNTIYF
many	TRBV6-2/TRBV6-3	NA	TRBJ1-2	TGTGCCAGCAGTTGGGCTTTCTATGGCTACACCTTC	CASSWAFYGYTF
many	TRBV10-3	NA	TRBJ2-5	TGTGCCATCAGTGACCCCGGGGGGACAGAAGCCCCCCGGGCCCAGTACTTC	CAISDPGGTEAPRAQYF
NA	TRBV20-1	NA	TRBJ1-5	TGCAGTGGATGGGCGGGGGGGGATCAGCCCCAGCATTTT	CSGWAGGDQPQHF
many	TRBV6-1	NA	TRBJ1-2	TGTGCCAGCGGCTATGGCTACACCTTC	CASGYGYTF
many	TRBV6-2/TRBV6-3	TRBD2	TRBJ2-7	TGTGCCAGCAGTTATTATGCGGGAGAGTACGAGCAGTACTTC	CASSYYAGEYEQYF
many	TRBV2	NA	TRBJ1-2	TGTGCCAGCAACGGGAAAATCTATGGCTACACCTTC	CASNGKIYGYTF
many	TRBV7-9	NA	TRBJ2-5	TGTGCCAGCAGCCCCGGACGGTACCAAGAGACCCAGTACTTC	CASSPGRYQETQYF
NA	TRBV12-3/TRBV12-4	NA	TRBJ2-7	TGTGCCAGCAGTTCGACGCTCAGCTACGAGCAGTACTTC	CASSSTLSYEQYF
NA	TRBV7-9	NA	TRBJ2-7	TGTGCCAGCAGCTTAGGCAGGGGTTATCCCTACGAGCAGTACTTC	CASSLGRGYPYEQYF
many	TRBV6-5	NA	TRBJ2-3	TGTGCCAGCAGTCCTGCGCGGGGTTTTACGCAGTATTTT	CASSPARGFTQYF
many	TRBV25-1	NA	TRBJ1-1	TGTGCCAGCAGTGATCAGAACATGAACACTGAAGCTTTCTTT	CASSDQNMNTEAFF
many	TRBV20-1	NA	TRBJ2-5	TGCAGTGCTAGGAAAGTCGGAGAGACCCAGTACTTC	CSARKVGETQYF
many	TRBV6-2/TRBV6-3	NA	TRBJ2-7	TGTGCCAGCAGGGATCTCGGAGAGCAGTACTTC	CASRDLGEQYF
many	TRBV5-6	NA	TRBJ1-2	TGTGCCAGCAGCTTACGAGGGGTCCAATCTAACTATGGCTACACCTTC	CASSLRGVQSNYGYTF
many	TRBV12-3/TRBV12-4	NA	TRBJ1-5	TGTGCCAGCAGTTTAGTCGGGGGCAGGAGGCCCCAGCATTTT	CASSLVGGRRPQHF
many	TRBV28	TRBD1	TRBJ2-5	TGTGCCAGCAGCCATAGGACAGGGTGGCAAGAGACCCAGTACTTC	CASSHRTGWQETQYF
many	TRBV28	NA	TRBJ1-5	TGTGCCAGCAGACCGGGACCCATGGGCAATCAGCCCCAGCATTTT	CASRPGPMGNQPQHF
many	TRBV11-2	NA	TRBJ2-4	TGTGCCAGCAGCTTAGCCCCAGGGACCAAAAACATTCAGTACTTC	CASSLAPGTKNIQYF
many	TRBV2	NA	TRBJ2-6	TGTGCCAGCAGCCCCACGGGGACAGGGGCCAACGTCCTGACTTTC	CASSPTGTGANVLTF
many	TRBV24-1	NA	TRBJ2-7	TGTGCCACCAGTGACTCTGGACTGGGGGAGCAGTACTTC	CATSDSGLGEQYF
many	TRBV12-3/TRBV12-4	NA	TRBJ1-6	TGTGCCAGCAGTTTAGATATGGAATATAATTCACCCCTCCACTTT	CASSLDMEYNSPLHF
NA	TRBV12-3/TRBV12-4	TRBD1	TRBJ1-6	TGTGCCAGCAGTCCCACGGGGACAGGGAGTTCACCCCTCCACTTT	CASSPTGTGSSPLHF
NA	TRBV18	NA	TRBJ2-1	TGTGCCAGCCGACCAGACCCGACTAACTACAATGAGCAGTTCTTC	CASRPDPTNYNEQFF
NA	TRBV12-3/TRBV12-4	NA	TRBJ1-1	TGTGCCAGCAGTTCGGAGGGGGGCGAAAACACTGAAGCTTTCTTT	CASSSEGGENTEAFF
many	TRBV6-2/TRBV6-3	TRBD2	TRBJ2-2	TGTGCCAGCAGTCGACTAGCGGGGGCCGCGAACACCGGGGAGCTGTTTTTT	CASSRLAGAANTGELFF
NA	TRBV24-1	TRBD1	TRBJ2-7	TGTGCCACCAGTGATCAAGCCGGGACAGGGGACTATCGGGAGCAGTACTTC	CATSDQAGTGDYREQYF
few	TRBV4-1	NA	TRBJ2-7	TGCGCCAGCAGTCCTTACGGTCCAGAGGCAGGGGATGGGGAGCAGTACTTC	CASSPYGPEAGDGEQYF
many	TRBV6-2/TRBV6-3	NA	TRBJ1-1	TGTGCCAGCAGCAGCCAGGGAGGGGGGACTGAAGCTTTCTTT	CASSSQGGGTEAFF
many	TRBV5-1	NA	TRBJ1-2	TGCGCCAGCAGCTTGCTAGGGGTTGGCTACACCTTC	CASSLLGVGYTF
NA	TRBV28	NA	TRBJ2-5	TGTGCCAGCAGTTTTCCTCAAGCGGGTGAAGAGACCCAGTACTTC	CASSFPQAGEETQYF
NA	TRBV27	NA	TRBJ1-1	TGTGCCAGCAGTTTATCCCGGACGGCATACACTGAAGCTTTCTTT	CASSLSRTAYTEAFF
many	TRBV5-1	TRBD2	TRBJ2-2	TGCGCCAGCAGCCTGAGCACTAGCGGGAGCACCGGGGAGCTGTTTTTT	CASSLSTSGSTGELFF
many	TRBV6-5	NA	TRBJ1-2	TGTGCCAGCAGTTACTCAGGGGCCATGTATGGCTACACCTTC	CASSYSGAMYGYTF
many	TRBV12-3/TRBV12-4	NA	TRBJ1-2	TGTGCCAGCAGTAGAGTGGCTGGGATACCTGCTAACTATGGCTACACCTTC	CASSRVAGIPANYGYTF
many	TRBV5-1	NA	TRBJ2-2	TGCGCCAGCAAGACCCTGGGGAGCGGAGTGAACACCGGGGAGCTGTTTTTT	CASKTLGSGVNTGELFF
many	TRBV7-2	TRBD2	TRBJ2-7	TGTGCCAGCAGCGCTAAGACTAGCGGGAGTTACGAGCAGTACTTC	CASSAKTSGSYEQYF
many	TRBV13	NA	TRBJ2-7	TGTGCCAGCAGCTTAGACGGGGACCACTACGAGCAGTACTTC	CASSLDGDHYEQYF
NA	TRBV15	TRBD1	TRBJ1-1	TGTGCCACCAGCGAGGCCGGGACAGGGGGTTTGAACACTGAAGCTTTCTTT	CATSEAGTGGLNTEAFF
many	TRBV12-3/TRBV12-4	NA	TRBJ1-2	TGTGCCAGCAGCCCCCGCGGCCCCAGGATGGGCTACACCTTC	CASSPRGPRMGYTF